This T cell receptor (beta chain) appears in the sequencing data of a study of T-cell reconstitution after alpha-beta-depleted transplantation in children. Study outcomes and limitations: Elevated TCRbeta diversity at day 60 was traced, in some patients, to surviving recipient T cells and thymic progenitors. Newly made T cells mostly supplied T-cell counts and diversity one year after transplant. Reportedly, roughly two months post-transplant, alpha-beta T cells arose from several hundred expanded graft clones.

This clonotype was counted many times. Its specificity is not known. The library targeted TCRbeta and was prepared with unique molecular identifiers. TCRdb called the PCR reads again in MiXCR, with one record for every CDR3 protein. The top ten hold 20% to 25% of the sample, which has 280,000 or so distinct CDR3 sequences, around a tenth seen once. The CDR3 covers 15 residues. Unmatched junction bases numbered 10, after V lost 5 bases and J lost 8 bases. Germline assignment: CDR1 MGHRA and CDR2 YSYEKL. The source is a male patient aged 2 to 9 who had a stem cell transplant for chronic granulomatous disease, so the T cells may come from the graft donor. This sample comprised peripheral blood, obtained 180 days after TCRalphabeta/CD19-depleted stem cell transplant. This rearrangement joins TRBV4-1 to TRBJ2-3; TRBD1 matches 10 bases. The DNA of the CDR3 is TGCGCCAGCAGCTACGGACAGGGGGATGGGGGTACGCAGTATTTT. Protein sequence: CASSYGQGDGGTQYF.